Listed below are T cell receptor beta chains from one sample, sequenced in a study of T-cell memory formation after mild COVID-19. TCRdb processed the 5' RACE reads anew with MiXCR; each CDR3 protein has one entry. The data hold about 250,000 distinct CDR3 sequences, with less than 20% observed a single time. What was sequenced was PBMCs or a T cell subset sorted from them (not recorded which). The origin of the receptors is an adult woman who had mild COVID-19 (a few samples of this study predate the infection). Cell type and time point are not known. Both conserved end residues are part of each CDR3. The D gene is left open where the match is weak. Not all rows give a size; the values are once, few, many and, for expanded clones, a class.

j_call d_call clone_size v_call cdr3_nt cdr3_aa
TRBJ1-1 TRBD1 few TRBV3-1 TGTGCCAGCAGCCATATCGGACAGGGGGGGACTGAAGCTTTCTTT CASSHIGQGGTEAFF
TRBJ2-7 TRBD1 few TRBV7-8 TGTGCCACCGGGACAGGGATATACGAGCAGTACTTC CATGTGIYEQYF
TRBJ2-3 TRBD1 few TRBV5-1 TGCGCCAGCAGCTTGGCCCGGACAGGGTATGCAGATACGCAGTATTTT CASSLARTGYADTQYF
TRBJ2-2 . few TRBV18 TGTGCCAGCTCACCAAGGACGGTCAACACCGGGGAGCTGTTTTTT CASSPRTVNTGELFF
TRBJ2-7 TRBD1 few TRBV5-4 TGTGCCAGCAGCCAGTACGGACAGGCAGTCTACGAGCAGTACTTC CASSQYGQAVYEQYF
TRBJ1-1 TRBD1 . TRBV5-1 TGCGCCAGCAGCCCAGGGGGCACCACTGAAGCTTTCTTT CASSPGGTTEAFF
TRBJ2-1 TRBD2 . TRBV11-2 TGTGCCAGCAGCCTCGAAACGAGCGGGGGTAATGAGCAGTTCTTC CASSLETSGGNEQFF
TRBJ2-3 . few TRBV24-1 TGTGCCACCAGTGATAATAGGGCTGATCGAAAAGATACGCAGTATTTT CATSDNRADRKDTQYF
TRBJ1-2 TRBD1 . TRBV24-1 TGTGCCACCAGTGACCGCGACAGGGTTAATGGCTACACCTTC CATSDRDRVNGYTF
TRBJ2-2 TRBD2 few TRBV7-8 TGTGCCAGCAGCTTGTTAGCGGGGACTAACACCGGGGAGCTGTTTTTT CASSLLAGTNTGELFF
TRBJ2-3 . . TRBV4-2 TGTGCCAGCAGCTTCGTCACAGATACGCAGTATTTT CASSFVTDTQYF
TRBJ1-4 . many TRBV12-3/TRBV12-4 TGTGCCAGCAGTTTGGACAGAACTAATGAAAAACTGTTTTTT CASSLDRTNEKLFF
TRBJ2-2 . . TRBV6-1 TGTGCCAGCAGTGAACTGCGGGGGAACACCGGGGAGCTGTTTTTT CASSELRGNTGELFF
TRBJ1-2 . few TRBV3-1 TGTGCCAGCAGCCAACAGACAGGATCATATGGCTACACCTTC CASSQQTGSYGYTF
TRBJ1-1 . . TRBV6-1 TGTGCCAGCAGTGAACGCAGACCTGAGTACACTGAAGCTTTCTTT CASSERRPEYTEAFF
TRBJ1-1 . . TRBV7-8 TGTGCCAGCGGAGGGGGGACTGAAGCTTTCTTT CASGGGTEAFF
TRBJ2-1 TRBD1 . TRBV4-3 TGCGCCAGCAGCCAAGACTCCCCTAGACAGGGATCCTACAATGAGCAGTTCTTC CASSQDSPRQGSYNEQFF
TRBJ1-1 . . TRBV2 TGTGCCAGCACAAGAGACGGAGTAGAAGCTTTCTTT CASTRDGVEAFF